Below are 8 T cell receptor beta chains sequenced from a single sample in a study of T cell responses to AZD1222 COVID-19 vaccine. The data were produced by immunoSEQ multiplex PCR, yet TCRdb's version contains in-frame clones alone and is incomplete. This sample yields 95,000 to 150,000 clones, of which around 91% are seen a single time; 1.7% belongs to the top ten. The material sequenced was peripheral blood, taken on day 0 of AZD1222 vaccination. The source of these receptors is an adult in good health.

The rearrangement joins TRBV18 to TRBJ1-1, with unresolved D. The CDR3 has 11 amino acids. Trimming took 3 bases from V and 5 from J, leaving 4 bases between them. Germline values: CDR1 KGHSH, CDR2 LQKENI. The CDR3 DNA is TGTGCCAGCTCACCTGGGACTGAAGCTTTCTTT. Protein sequence: CASSPGTEAFF.

The rearrangement joins TRBV12-3 or TRBV12-4 to TRBJ1-1; D gene unclear. Between the trimmed V and J ends, which lost 5 bases and 4 bases, there was a span of 11 bases. The CDR3 has 13 amino acids. DNA of the CDR3: TGTGCCAGCAGTAACAACCGGGGCACTGAAGCTTTCTTT. Amino acid sequence: CASSNNRGTEAFF.

The rearrangement uses TRBV18 and TRBJ2-7, with TRBD1 matching 7 bases. V gave up 3 bases and J gave up 6 bases; unmatched junction bases: 5. The length of the CDR3 is 13 residues. CDR1 KGHSH and CDR2 LQKENI come from the germline V gene. The CDR3 is CASSPETGSEQYV. CDR3 nucleotides: TGTGCCAGCTCACCTGAGACAGGGAGCGAGCAGTACGTC.

The V call is TRBV5-4, the J call TRBJ2-4; 10 bases map to TRBD2. The germline gives CDR1 SGHNT, CDR2 YYREEE (reference sequence). V shed 4 bases, J shed 1 base, and the junction held 5 bases outside the gene matches. This CDR3 contains 16 residues. This chain's CDR3 is CASSEAGGAAKNIQYF. The CDR3 nucleotides are TGTGCCAGCAGCGAAGCGGGAGGGGCGGCCAAAAACATTCAGTACTTC.

The chain uses TRBV3-1 (or the pseudogene TRBV3-2) and TRBJ2-7, with 8 nucleotides matching TRBD2. CDR1 LGHDT and CDR2 YNNKEL come from the germline V gene (reference sequence). The CDR3 has 15 amino acids. With 1 base clipped from V and 2 bases from J, the junction kept 4 bases outside the gene matches. The CDR3 DNA follows: TGTGCCAGCAGCCAAGTCGGGGGGGGGCCCTACGAGCAGTACTTC. Protein: CASSQVGGGPYEQYF.

This CDR3 reads CASSEREGSPLHF. CDR3 nucleotides: TGTGCCAGCAGTGAACGGGAGGGCTCACCCCTCCACTTT. The gene calls are TRBV6-1 and TRBJ1-6; D unresolved. Trimming stripped 2 bases from V and 10 bases from J, with 9 bases between. CDR1 and CDR2 (germline): MNHNS, SASEGT. The CDR3 covers 13 residues.

J is TRBJ1-2 and V is TRBV7-9; unclear D gene. The CDR3 has 12 amino acids. V lost 1 base, J lost 3 bases, and 3 bases lay in between. Germline loops: CDR1 SEHNR, CDR2 FQNEAQ (reference sequence). The CDR3 region is CASSLVDYGYTF. CDR3 in DNA: TGTGCCAGCAGCTTAGTCGACTATGGCTACACCTTC.

The sample holds one count of this clone. The chain couples TRBV28 to TRBJ2-1; the D call may be TRBD1 or TRBD2 (5 bases each). CDR1 is MDHEN, CDR2 SYDVKM, per germline. V gave up 4 bases and J gave up 9 bases, with 13 bases separating them. The CDR3 has 13 residues. The CDR3 nucleotides read TGTGCCAGCAGTTCAGCCACTAGGGGTGAGCAGTTCTTC. This gives the protein CASSSATRGEQFF.